Shown below are 10 T cell receptor beta chains from a single sample sequenced in a study of shared clonotypes between healthy human individuals. Profiled with immunoSEQ multiplex PCR; TCRdb holds only in-frame clones, not every one. The data contain over 2 million clones, less than 95% of them seen just once; the ten biggest clones take up approximately 0.41%. Sequenced: naive CD4+ T cells from PBMCs. Documented subset: CD45RA+ positively selected. The receptors originated from a man between 18 and 35 years old in good health. Some clones in this sample may be carry-over from other donors' samples.

This chain joins TRBV7-2 and TRBJ1-5; 8 nucleotides align to TRBD1. The CDR3 covers 17 residues. CDR1 SGHTA and CDR2 FQGNSA come from the germline V gene. The junction had 14 bases not matched to a gene; V was cut back by 4 bases and J by 6 bases. The CDR3 is CASSSEYGQGSIQPQHF. In nucleotides, the CDR3 is TGTGCCAGCAGCTCAGAGTACGGACAGGGATCTATTCAGCCCCAGCATTTT.

As concerns this clone: The sample carries other DNA sequences with the same CDR3. This chain joins TRBV28 and TRBJ2-7, with 10 nucleotides matching TRBD1. CDR3 size: 15 residues. Germline V gene sequence: CDR1 MDHEN, CDR2 SYDVKM. V shed 4 bases, J shed 3 bases, and the junction held 6 bases outside the gene matches. The CDR3 sequence: CASSSPGQGFYEQYF. CDR3 bases: TGTGCCAGCAGTTCTCCGGGACAGGGGTTCTACGAGCAGTACTTC. The whole variable domain, remainder taken from reference TRBV28 and TRBJ2-7, is DVKVTQSSRYLVKRTGEKVFLECVQDMDHENMFWYRQDPGLGLRLIYFSYDVKMKEKGDIPEGYSVSREKKERFSLILESASTNQTSMYLCASSSPGQGFYEQYFGPGTRLTVT.

The chain employs TRBV5-3 and TRBJ2-2; 9 bases line up with TRBD2. TRBV5-3 is filed as an ORF, its function uncertain. V lost 5 bases and J lost 5; bases outside the gene matches: 7. There are 15 residues in the CDR3. CDR3 protein: CARSRSGRFTGELFF. CDR3 DNA sequence: TGTGCCAGAAGTCGTAGCGGGAGATTTACCGGGGAGCTGTTTTTT.

This clone was detected only once. The genes are TRBV6-5 and TRBJ1-5, with D possibly being TRBD1 (5 bases). CDR1 and CDR2 from the germline V gene are MNHEY and SVGAGI. The V gene lost 0 bases and the J gene lost 9 bases, with 15 bases spanning the gap. The CDR3 runs 15 residues. DNA of the CDR3: TGTGCCAGCAGTTACTCCGGGACCCAGAGGGGGCCCCAGCATTTT. Residues: CASSYSGTQRGPQHF.

This rearrangement joins TRBV4-1 to TRBJ2-1; the D gene is possibly TRBD2 (5 bases). Germline CDR1 reads MGHRA; CDR2 reads YSYEKL. Trimming left V 0 bases short and J 6 bases short, with 15 bases between. This CDR3 is 16 amino acids long. The CDR3 spells CASSQELEGWGNEQFF. CDR3 coding DNA: TGCGCCAGCAGCCAAGAACTAGAAGGTTGGGGCAATGAGCAGTTCTTC.

The chain couples TRBV2 to TRBJ2-2; D is uncertain. Germline V lookup: CDR1 SNHLY, CDR2 FYNNEI. The ends were cut back, 3 bases at V and 3 bases at J, with 2 bases in the middle. The CDR3 totals 12 residues. CDR3 in amino acids: CASSDHTGELFF. The CDR3 DNA sequence: TGTGCCAGCAGTGATCACACCGGGGAGCTGTTTTTT.

V gene TRBV30 combines with J gene TRBJ1-2; no clear D gene. From germline, CDR1 is GTSNPN and CDR2 SVGIG (reference sequence). V was pared by 0 bases and J by 8 bases, with 19 bases between. The CDR3 is made up of 15 amino acids. CDR3 sequence: CAWSVLGRVVGGYTF. The CDR3 DNA follows: TGTGCCTGGAGTGTACTGGGCAGAGTTGTTGGCGGCTACACCTTC.

This rearrangement joins TRBV2 to TRBJ2-1; D is undetermined. Trimming shortened V by 7 bases and J by 8 bases, and 9 bases separated the two germline ends. This CDR3 has 11 residues. CDR1 and CDR2 from the germline V gene are SNHLY and FYNNEI. In DNA form, the CDR3 reads TGTGCCAGCATCATCGGATATGAGCAGTTCTTC. Its translation: CASIIGYEQFF.

This chain links TRBV21-1 with TRBJ1-3; TRBD1 is the table's D call, not checked against the DNA. TRBV21-1 represents a pseudogene. This CDR3 comprises 17 residues. The CDR3 sequence is CASSKALDSLSGNTIYF. CDR3 nucleotides: TGTGCCAGCAGCAAAGCCCTGGACAGCCTCTCTGGAAACACCATATATTTT.

The V gene is TRBV28, the J gene TRBJ2-7; 7 bases are a match to TRBD1. V shed 5 bases and J 4 bases; nucleotides not matched to a gene: 11. Germline V gene sequence: CDR1 MDHEN, CDR2 SYDVKM. The CDR3 spans 15 residues. CDR3 region: CASSTPGQSIYEQYF. CDR3 nucleotide sequence: TGTGCCAGCAGTACACCGGGACAGAGTATTTACGAGCAGTACTTC.